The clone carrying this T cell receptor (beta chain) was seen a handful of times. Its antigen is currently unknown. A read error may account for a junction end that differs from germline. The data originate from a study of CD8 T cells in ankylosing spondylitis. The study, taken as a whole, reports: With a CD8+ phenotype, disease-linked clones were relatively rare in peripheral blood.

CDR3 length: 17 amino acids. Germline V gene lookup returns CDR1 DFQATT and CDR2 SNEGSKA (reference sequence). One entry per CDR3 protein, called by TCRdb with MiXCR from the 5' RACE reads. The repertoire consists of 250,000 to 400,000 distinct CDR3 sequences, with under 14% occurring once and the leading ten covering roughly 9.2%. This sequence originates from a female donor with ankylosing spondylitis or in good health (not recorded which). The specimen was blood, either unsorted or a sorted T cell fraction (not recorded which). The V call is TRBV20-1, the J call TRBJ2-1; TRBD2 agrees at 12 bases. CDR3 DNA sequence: TGCTGTGCTAGTGAACAATCTAGCGGGGGGGCATACAATGAGCAGTTCTTC. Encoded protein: CCASEQSSGGAYNEQFF.